This TCR beta chain was recovered during a study of blood T cells in healthy people across ages. Study results and caveats: Older individuals had lower TCR beta diversity per million T cells (the decline was roughly linear).

PCR was performed a second time for about 6 to 11 cycles using a sample-barcoded 5' primer and a J-beta primer mix. The template-switch adaptor, which had 12 random nucleotides, put a tag on each cDNA molecule. TCRdb called the 5' RACE reads again in MiXCR, with one record for every CDR3 protein. This sample has 800,000 to 950,000 distinct CDR3 sequences; 29% occur once, and the top ten carry 9.5% to 13%. This clonotype appeared a single time. Its antigen is not known. The germline V gene has CDR1 DFQATT and CDR2 SNEGSKA (reference sequence). This CDR3 spans 15 amino acids. V was shortened by 1 base and J by 8 bases, with 15 bases between the two germline ends. The same data also went into a second study, on T cells of mothers and their children.

The rearrangement joins TRBV20-1 to TRBJ1-6; D ambiguous. This clonotype originated in a woman between 40 and 50 years old in good health. The source material was blood. The CDR3 nucleotides are TGCAGTGCTAGAGGTAGGGCAGGTCAGGATTCACCCCTCCACTTT. Protein sequence: CSARGRAGQDSPLHF.